Below, 12 T cell receptor beta chains from the same sample are listed, as sequenced in a study of technical replicates of blood from several donors. Profiled with immunoSEQ multiplex PCR; TCRdb holds only in-frame clones, not every one. This sample carries tens of thousands of clones, 97% of them seen once, and the ten largest clones take more than 0.15%. The material sequenced was T cells isolated from PBMCs. The receptors here all came from a human donor in good health.

The chain recombines TRBV2 with TRBJ2-2; unclear D gene. The CDR3 consists of 13 residues. Germline CDR1 SNHLY, CDR2 FYNNEI. Trimming cost V 4 bases and J 4 bases, with 7 bases left between them. The CDR3 DNA reads TGTGCCAGCAGTGGGGCCCCCACCGGGGAGCTGTTTTTT. Amino acid sequence: CASSGAPTGELFF.

The V gene is TRBV19, the J gene TRBJ2-7; D gene unclear. The CDR3 spans 14 residues. The V gene lost 5 bases and the J gene lost 3 bases, with 14 bases spanning the gap. From germline, CDR1 is LNHDA and CDR2 SQIVND (reference sequence). DNA of the CDR3: TGTGCCAGTAGTGCGGCCTTCGAGGACTACGAGCAGTACTTC. It translates to CASSAAFEDYEQYF.

The V and J genes are TRBV19 and TRBJ1-5, with 10 bases aligning to TRBD1. Germline V gene data show CDR1 as LNHDA and CDR2 as SQIVND (reference sequence). The CDR3 contains 15 residues. J was trimmed by 3 bases and V by 5 bases; bases with no gene match: 4. For the CDR3, the DNA is TGTGCCAGTAGTCGACAGGGGGCTTTCAATCAGCCCCAGCATTTT. It encodes CASSRQGAFNQPQHF.

The chain carries TRBV27 and TRBJ2-2; 7 nucleotides match TRBD2. Germline lookup yields CDR1 MNHEY and CDR2 SMNVEV (reference sequence). V lost 5 bases and J lost 5; bases outside the gene matches: 8. CDR3 length equals 15 residues. The CDR3 coding sequence is TGTGCCAGCAGTCCCCGGGGGAGGGATACCGGGGAGCTGTTTTTT. Amino acids: CASSPRGRDTGELFF.

V is TRBV27 and J is TRBJ2-3; 7 bases fit TRBD2. CDR1 MNHEY and CDR2 SMNVEV come from the germline V gene (reference sequence). V was pared by 5 bases and J by 5 bases, with 10 bases of the junction left unmatched. The CDR3 is 15 residues long. The chain's CDR3 is CASSPSPRGEDTQYF. CDR3 DNA sequence: TGTGCCAGCAGTCCCTCGCCCCGGGGGGAAGATACGCAGTATTTT.

The chain carries TRBV5-4 and TRBJ2-1, with D possibly matching TRBD2 (6 bases). Germline V gene lookup returns CDR1 SGHNT and CDR2 YYREEE (reference sequence). The ends were cut back, 5 bases at V and 4 bases at J, with 16 bases in the middle. The CDR3 consists of 15 residues. This chain's CDR3 is CASSYPGRTYNEQFF. DNA for the CDR3: TGTGCCAGCAGTTATCCAGGGAGGACGTACAATGAGCAGTTCTTC.

The chain links TRBV28 to TRBJ1-2, with TRBD1 as a possible D gene (6 bases). CDR3 size: 13 residues. From germline, CDR1 is MDHEN and CDR2 SYDVKM. V lost 6 bases, J lost 8 bases, and 16 bases lay in between. CDR3 in DNA: TGTGCCAGCAGCCGGGACACTCCGAGGGGCTACACCTTC. It translates to CASSRDTPRGYTF.

This chain connects TRBV19 to TRBJ2-1; possible D gene TRBD1, 6 bases. The germline gives CDR1 LNHDA, CDR2 SQIVND (reference sequence). The CDR3 has 15 residues. The V end was cut by 2 bases, the J end by 8 bases, with 16 bases between. In DNA, the CDR3 is TGTGCCAGTAGTATAATTCTGGGGACACGCGATGAGCAGTTCTTC. Its translation: CASSIILGTRDEQFF.

The chain carries TRBV5-5 and TRBJ1-2; a weak D match, TRBD1 (5 bases). This CDR3 region has 15 residues. The germline V gene encodes CDR1 SGHKS and CDR2 YYEKEE (reference sequence). Trimming shortened V by 0 bases and J by 2 bases, and 11 bases separated the two germline ends. The CDR3 protein is CASSLDSGFNYGYTF. The CDR3, as DNA: TGTGCCAGCAGCTTGGATTCAGGGTTCAACTATGGCTACACCTTC.

V and J are TRBV14 and TRBJ2-5; 8 bases map to TRBD2. With V trimmed by 0 bases and J by 2 bases, 5 bases remained unmatched. This CDR3 spans 16 amino acids. Germline loops: CDR1 SGHDN, CDR2 FVKESK. The CDR3: CASSQDLRGVQETQYF. CDR3 coding DNA: TGTGCCAGCAGCCAAGATTTGCGGGGGGTTCAAGAGACCCAGTACTTC.

The rearrangement links TRBV9 to TRBJ1-2; D is possibly TRBD1 (5 bases). V gave up 4 bases and J gave up 8 bases, with 21 bases separating them. The CDR3 runs to 15 residues. Germline V gene data show CDR1 as SGDLS and CDR2 as YYNGEE. The CDR3 DNA reads as TGTGCCAGCAGCCCCCGCGTGTTAGGGGCTGGGGGCTACACCTTC. Its protein is CASSPRVLGAGGYTF.

This rearrangement joins TRBV28 to TRBJ1-4; D is undetermined. The CDR3 totals 15 residues. Germline CDR1 and CDR2: MDHEN and SYDVKM. With 3 bases removed from V and 4 bases from J, the gap between germline ends came to 12 bases. The CDR3 protein is CASSFAGRSNEKLFF. The CDR3 DNA reads as TGTGCCAGCAGTTTTGCGGGGAGAAGTAATGAAAAACTGTTTTTT.